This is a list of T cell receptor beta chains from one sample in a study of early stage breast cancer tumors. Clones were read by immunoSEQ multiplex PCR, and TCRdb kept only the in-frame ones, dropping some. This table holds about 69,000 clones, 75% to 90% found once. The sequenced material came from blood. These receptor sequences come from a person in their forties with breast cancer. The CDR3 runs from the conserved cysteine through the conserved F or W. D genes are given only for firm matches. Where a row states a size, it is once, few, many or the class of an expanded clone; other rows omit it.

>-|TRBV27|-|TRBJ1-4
CASRRTVATNEKLFF
TGTGCCAGCAGGCGCACTGTTGCAACTAATGAAAAACTGTTTTTT
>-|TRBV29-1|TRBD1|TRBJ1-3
CSVGQGDLSGNTIYF
TGCAGCGTGGGACAGGGGGACCTCTCTGGAAACACCATATATTTT
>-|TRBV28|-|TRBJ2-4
CASSLQPKNIQYF
TGTGCCAGCAGTTTACAGCCCAAAAACATTCAGTACTTC
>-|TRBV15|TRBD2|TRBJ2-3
CATMRREESDTQYF
TGTGCCACCATGCGGCGGGAGGAATCAGATACGCAGTATTTT
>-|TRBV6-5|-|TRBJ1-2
CASSPPGPNYGYTF
TGTGCCAGCAGCCCGCCAGGGCCTAACTATGGCTACACCTTC
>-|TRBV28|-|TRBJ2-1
CASGDGGISYNEQFF
TGTGCCAGTGGCGATGGCGGGATTTCCTACAATGAGCAGTTCTTC
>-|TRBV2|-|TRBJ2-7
CASSERLGSGGYEQYF
TGTGCCAGCAGTGAAAGACTGGGTAGCGGAGGCTACGAGCAGTACTTC
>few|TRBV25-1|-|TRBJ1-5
CASSEGGNQPQHF
TGTGCCAGCAGTGAAGGGGGCAATCAGCCCCAGCATTTT
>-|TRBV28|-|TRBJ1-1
CASSLRQADTEAFF
TGTGCCAGCAGTTTACGGCAGGCTGACACTGAAGCTTTCTTT
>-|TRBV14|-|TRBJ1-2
CASSQATRDGYTF
TGTGCCAGCAGCCAAGCGACGAGAGACGGCTACACCTTC
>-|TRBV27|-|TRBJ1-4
CASRPDSLLGEKLFF
TGTGCCAGCAGACCCGACTCTCTCTTGGGTGAAAAACTGTTTTTT
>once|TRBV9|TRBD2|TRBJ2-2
CASSSPWTSGRVGELFF
TGTGCCAGCAGCTCACCCTGGACTAGCGGGAGAGTCGGGGAGCTGTTTTTT
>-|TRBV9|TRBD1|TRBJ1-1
CASSVATTGGGAFF
TGTGCCAGCAGCGTAGCTACGACAGGGGGCGGGGCTTTCTTT
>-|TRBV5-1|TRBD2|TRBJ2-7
CASSLALAAIYEQYF
TGCGCCAGCAGCTTGGCTCTAGCGGCGATCTACGAGCAGTACTTC
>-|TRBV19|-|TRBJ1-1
CASSIGPTRNTEAFF
TGTGCCAGTAGTATAGGGCCCACCCGGAACACTGAAGCTTTCTTT
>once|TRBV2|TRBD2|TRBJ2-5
CASVWSLAGGTVETQYF
TGTGCCAGCGTGTGGAGCCTAGCGGGAGGGACCGTCGAGACCCAGTACTTC
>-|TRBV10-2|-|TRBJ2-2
CASIRREGVGELFF
TGCGCCAGCATTAGGCGGGAAGGGGTCGGGGAGCTGTTTTTT
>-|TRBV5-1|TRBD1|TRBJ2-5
CASSKGQAQETQYF
TGCGCCAGCAGCAAGGGACAGGCCCAGGAGACCCAGTACTTC
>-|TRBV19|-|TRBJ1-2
CASSIYPGHYGYTF
TGTGCCAGTAGTATCTATCCAGGCCACTATGGCTACACCTTC
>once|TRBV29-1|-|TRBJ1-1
CSALPVNTEAFF
TGCAGCGCCCTCCCGGTGAACACTGAAGCTTTCTTT
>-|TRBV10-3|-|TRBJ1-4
CAISESWEKLFF
TGTGCCATCAGTGAATCCTGGGAAAAACTGTTTTTT
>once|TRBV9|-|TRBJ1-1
CASSVSPSRATEAFF
TGTGCCAGCAGCGTATCACCAAGCAGGGCGACTGAAGCTTTCTTT
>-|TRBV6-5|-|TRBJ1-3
CASSSSQNWAIYF
TGTGCCAGCAGTTCCTCACAGAATTGGGCCATATATTTT
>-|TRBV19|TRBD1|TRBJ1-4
CASTFLASGTGGEKLFF
TGTGCCAGTACCTTCTTGGCCTCCGGGACAGGGGGCGAAAAACTGTTTTTT
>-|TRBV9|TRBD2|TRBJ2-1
CASSETPLAGGLDEQFF
TGTGCCAGCAGCGAAACACCCCTAGCGGGAGGGTTGGATGAGCAGTTCTTC
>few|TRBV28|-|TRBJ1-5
CASGGGGSNQPQHF
TGTGCCAGCGGGGGGGGAGGTAGCAATCAGCCCCAGCATTTT
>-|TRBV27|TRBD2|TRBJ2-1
CASSLWGTSGVSSYNEQFF
TGTGCCAGCAGTTTATGGGGGACTAGCGGAGTAAGCTCCTACAATGAGCAGTTCTTC
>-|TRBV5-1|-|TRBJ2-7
CASSLIGEQYF
TGCGCCAGCAGCTTGATCGGAGAGCAGTACTTC
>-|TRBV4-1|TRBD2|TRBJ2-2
CASSLATMTSGNTGELFF
TGCGCCAGCAGCCTTGCCACTATGACTAGCGGGAACACCGGGGAGCTGTTTTTT